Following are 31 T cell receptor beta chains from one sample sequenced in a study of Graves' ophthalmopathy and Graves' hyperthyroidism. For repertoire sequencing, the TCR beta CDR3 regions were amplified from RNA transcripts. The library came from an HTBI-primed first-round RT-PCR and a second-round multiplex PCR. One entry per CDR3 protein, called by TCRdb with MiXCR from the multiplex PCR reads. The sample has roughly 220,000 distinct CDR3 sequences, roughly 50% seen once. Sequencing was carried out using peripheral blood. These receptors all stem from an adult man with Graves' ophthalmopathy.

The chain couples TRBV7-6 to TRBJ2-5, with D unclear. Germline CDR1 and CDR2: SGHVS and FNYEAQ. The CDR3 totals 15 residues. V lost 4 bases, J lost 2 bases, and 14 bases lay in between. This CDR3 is CASSSGPKPQETQYF. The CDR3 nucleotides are TGTGCCAGCAGCTCCGGACCGAAACCACAAGAGACCCAGTACTTC.

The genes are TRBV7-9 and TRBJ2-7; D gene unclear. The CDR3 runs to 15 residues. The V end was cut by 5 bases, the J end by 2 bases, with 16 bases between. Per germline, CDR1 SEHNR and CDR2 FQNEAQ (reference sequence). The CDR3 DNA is TGTGCCAGCAGCACCCCGGCAGGCCCAACCTACGAGCAGTACTTC. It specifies CASSTPAGPTYEQYF.

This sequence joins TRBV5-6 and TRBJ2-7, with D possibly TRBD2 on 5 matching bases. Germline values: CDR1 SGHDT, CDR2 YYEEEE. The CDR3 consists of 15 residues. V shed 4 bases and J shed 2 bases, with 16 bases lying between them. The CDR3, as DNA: TGTGCCAGCAGCCTTCTTGAACGGCGGGCCTACGAGCAGTACTTC. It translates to CASSLLERRAYEQYF.

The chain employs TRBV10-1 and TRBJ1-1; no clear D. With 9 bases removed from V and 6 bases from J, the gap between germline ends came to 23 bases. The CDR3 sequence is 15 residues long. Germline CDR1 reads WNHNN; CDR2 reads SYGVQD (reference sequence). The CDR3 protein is CASGNERESFSEAFF. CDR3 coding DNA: TGCGCCAGTGGGAATGAGAGGGAGTCCTTTTCTGAAGCTTTCTTT.

The CDR3 DNA sequence: TGTGCCAGCAGCGAAAACAGCGGTCAATCTGAAGCTTTCTTT. Its translation is CASSENSGQSEAFF. The chain links TRBV9 to TRBJ1-1; D is unclear. This CDR3 is 14 amino acids long. Germline V CDR1 and CDR2: SGDLS, YYNGEE. V was pared by 3 bases and J by 6 bases, with 15 bases between. The entire variable domain, with the rest obtained from reference TRBV9 and TRBJ1-1, is as follows: DSGVTQTPKHLITATGQRVTLRCSPRSGDLSVYWYQQSLDQGLQFLIQYYNGEERAKGNILERFSAQQFPDLHSELNLSSLELGDSALYFCASSENSGQSEAFFGQGTRLTVV.

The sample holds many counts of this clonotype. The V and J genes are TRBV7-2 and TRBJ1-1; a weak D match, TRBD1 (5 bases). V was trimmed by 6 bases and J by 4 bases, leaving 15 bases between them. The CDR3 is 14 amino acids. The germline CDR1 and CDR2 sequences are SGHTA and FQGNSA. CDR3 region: CASRPGRGRTEAFF. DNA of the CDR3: TGTGCCAGCAGGCCCGGGAGGGGACGCACTGAAGCTTTCTTT.

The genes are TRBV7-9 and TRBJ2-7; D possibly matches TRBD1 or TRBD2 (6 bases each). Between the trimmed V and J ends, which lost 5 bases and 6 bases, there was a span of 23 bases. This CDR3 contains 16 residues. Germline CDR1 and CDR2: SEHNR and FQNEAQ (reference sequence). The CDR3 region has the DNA TGTGCCAGCAGCCACCCGGTATTGGGGGGCTCGCTCGAGCAGTACTTC. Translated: CASSHPVLGGSLEQYF.

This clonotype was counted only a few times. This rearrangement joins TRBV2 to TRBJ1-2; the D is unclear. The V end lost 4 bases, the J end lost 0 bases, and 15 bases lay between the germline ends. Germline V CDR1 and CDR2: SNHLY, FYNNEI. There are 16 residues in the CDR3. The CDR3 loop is CASSATVRIANYGYTF. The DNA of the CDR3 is TGTGCCAGCAGTGCCACGGTGAGGATAGCTAACTATGGCTACACCTTC. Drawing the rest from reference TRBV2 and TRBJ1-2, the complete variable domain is EPEVTQTPSHQVTQMGQEVILRCVPISNHLYFYWYRQILGQKVEFLVSFYNNEISEKSEIFDDQFSVERPDGSNFTLKIRSTKLEDSAMYFCASSATVRIANYGYTFGSGTRLTVV.

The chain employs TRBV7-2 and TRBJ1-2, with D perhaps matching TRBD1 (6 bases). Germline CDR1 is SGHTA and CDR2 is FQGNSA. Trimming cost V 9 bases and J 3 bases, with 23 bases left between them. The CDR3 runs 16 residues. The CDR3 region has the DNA TGTGCCAGTACCCAAGGTTGGGGGGCCGATTACTATGGCTACACCTTC. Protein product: CASTQGWGADYYGYTF. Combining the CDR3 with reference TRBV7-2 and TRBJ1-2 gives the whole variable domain GAGVSQSPSNKVTEKGKDVELRCDPISGHTALYWYRQSLGQGLEFLIYFQGNSAPDKSGLPSDRFSAERTGGSVSTLTIQRTQQEDSAVYLCASTQGWGADYYGYTFGSGTRLTVV.

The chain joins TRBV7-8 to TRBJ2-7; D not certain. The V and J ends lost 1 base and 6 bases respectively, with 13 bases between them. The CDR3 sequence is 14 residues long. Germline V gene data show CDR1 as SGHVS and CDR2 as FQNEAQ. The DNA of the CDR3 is TGTGCCAGCAGCTTAGACGTGGTAGCTAGCGAGCAGTACTTC. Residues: CASSLDVVASEQYF.

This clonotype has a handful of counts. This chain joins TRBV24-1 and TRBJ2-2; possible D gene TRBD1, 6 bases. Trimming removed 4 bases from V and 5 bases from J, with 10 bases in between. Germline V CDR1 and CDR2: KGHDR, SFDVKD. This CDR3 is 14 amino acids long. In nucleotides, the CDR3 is TGTGCCACCAGTGAGTGGCAGGGGACCGGGGAGCTGTTTTTT. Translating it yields CATSEWQGTGELFF.

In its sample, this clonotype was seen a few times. The CDR3 loop reads CASSFGDRDDEKLFF. The CDR3 bases are TGCGCCAGCAGCTTCGGGGACAGGGACGATGAAAAACTGTTTTTT. This sequence joins TRBV5-1 and TRBJ1-4; 9 positions agree with TRBD1. This CDR3 is 15 amino acids long. The V gene end was trimmed by 2 bases and the J gene end by 6 bases; junction bases not matched to a gene: 5. CDR1 and CDR2 from the germline V gene are SGHRS and YFSETQ.

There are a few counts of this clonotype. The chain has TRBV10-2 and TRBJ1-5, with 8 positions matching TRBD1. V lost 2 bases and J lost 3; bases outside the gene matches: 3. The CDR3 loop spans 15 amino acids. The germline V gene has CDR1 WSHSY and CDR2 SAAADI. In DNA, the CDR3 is TGCGCCAGCAGTGAGAACAGGGGGGACAATCAGCCCCAGCATTTT. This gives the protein CASSENRGDNQPQHF.

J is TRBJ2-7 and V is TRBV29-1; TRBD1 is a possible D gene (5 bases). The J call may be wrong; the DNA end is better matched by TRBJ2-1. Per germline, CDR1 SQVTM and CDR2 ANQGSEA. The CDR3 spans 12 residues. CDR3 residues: CSVEWGSNEQFF. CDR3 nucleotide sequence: TGCAGCGTTGAATGGGGCTCCAATGAGCAGTTCTTC.

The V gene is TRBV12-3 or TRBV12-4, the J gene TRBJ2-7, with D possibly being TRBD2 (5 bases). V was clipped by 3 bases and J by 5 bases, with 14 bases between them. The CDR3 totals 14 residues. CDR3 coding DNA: TGTGCCAGCAGTTTTGCCGGGGTTCGGAACGAGCAGTACTTC. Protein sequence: CASSFAGVRNEQYF.

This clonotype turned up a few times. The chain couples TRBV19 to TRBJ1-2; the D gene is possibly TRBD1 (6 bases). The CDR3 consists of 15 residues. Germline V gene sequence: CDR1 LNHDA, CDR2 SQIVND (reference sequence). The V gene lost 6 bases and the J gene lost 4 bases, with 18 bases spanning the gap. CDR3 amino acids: CASSLSFGQSYGYTF. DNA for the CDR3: TGTGCCAGTAGCCTCTCATTCGGACAGTCCTATGGCTACACCTTC.

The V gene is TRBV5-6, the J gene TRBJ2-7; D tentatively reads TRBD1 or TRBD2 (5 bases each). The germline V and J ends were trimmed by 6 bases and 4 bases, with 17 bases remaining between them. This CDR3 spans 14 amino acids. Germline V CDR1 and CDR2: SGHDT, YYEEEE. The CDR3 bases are TGTGCCAGCAACCCGGGGACCGTGACATACGAGCAGTACTTC. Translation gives CASNPGTVTYEQYF. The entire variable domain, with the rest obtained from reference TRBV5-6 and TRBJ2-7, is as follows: DAGVTQSPTHLIKTRGQQVTLRCSPKSGHDTVSWYQQALGQGPQFIFQYYEEEERQRGNFPDRFSGHQFPNYSSELNVNALLLGDSALYLCASNPGTVTYEQYFGPGTRLTVT.

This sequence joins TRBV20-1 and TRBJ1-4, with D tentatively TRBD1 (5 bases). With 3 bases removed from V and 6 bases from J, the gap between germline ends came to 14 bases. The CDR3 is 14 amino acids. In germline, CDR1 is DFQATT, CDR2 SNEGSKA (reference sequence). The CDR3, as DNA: TGCAGTGCTAGTGTCGCAGGGAGGGATGAAAAACTGTTTTTT. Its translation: CSASVAGRDEKLFF.

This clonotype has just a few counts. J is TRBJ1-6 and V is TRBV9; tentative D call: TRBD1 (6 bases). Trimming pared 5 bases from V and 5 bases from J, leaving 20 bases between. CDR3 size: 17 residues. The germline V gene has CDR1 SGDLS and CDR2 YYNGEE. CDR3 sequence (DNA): TGTGCCAGCAGTTACCGTCGACCAGGGGTGGATAATTCACCCCTCCACTTT. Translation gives CASSYRRPGVDNSPLHF.

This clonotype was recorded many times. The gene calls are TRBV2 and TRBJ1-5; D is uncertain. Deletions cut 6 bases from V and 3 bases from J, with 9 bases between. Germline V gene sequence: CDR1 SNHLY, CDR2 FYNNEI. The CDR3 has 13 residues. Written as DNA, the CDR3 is TGTGCCAGCAGCTCGGATAACAATCAGCCCCAGCATTTT. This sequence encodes CASSSDNNQPQHF.

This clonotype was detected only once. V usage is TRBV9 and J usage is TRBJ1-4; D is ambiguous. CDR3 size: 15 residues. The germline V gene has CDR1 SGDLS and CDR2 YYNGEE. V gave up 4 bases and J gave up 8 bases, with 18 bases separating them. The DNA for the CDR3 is TGTGCCAGCAGCTTAGCGTTGGAGAAGGGCGAAAAACTGTTTTTT. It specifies CASSLALEKGEKLFF.

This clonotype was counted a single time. This CDR3 is CASSLAGTGSYGYTF. The CDR3 coding sequence is TGCGCCAGCAGCTTGGCCGGGACAGGGAGCTATGGCTACACCTTC. The chain links TRBV5-1 to TRBJ1-2; 9 bases map to TRBD1. Germline V lookup: CDR1 SGHRS, CDR2 YFSETQ. The CDR3 loop spans 15 amino acids. Trimming took 0 bases from V and 4 from J; bases not matched to a gene: 4. Variable domain in full (rest from reference TRBV5-1 and TRBJ1-2): KAGVTQTPRYLIKTRGQQVTLSCSPISGHRSVSWYQQTPGQGLQFLFEYFSETQRNKGNFPGRFSGRQFSNSRSEMNVSTLELGDSALYLCASSLAGTGSYGYTFGSGTRLTVV.

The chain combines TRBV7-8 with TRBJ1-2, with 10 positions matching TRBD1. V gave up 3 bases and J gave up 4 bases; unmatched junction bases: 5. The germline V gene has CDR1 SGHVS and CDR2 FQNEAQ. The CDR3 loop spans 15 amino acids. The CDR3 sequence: CASSLYWTGGYGYTF. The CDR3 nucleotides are TGTGCCAGCAGCTTGTACTGGACAGGGGGCTATGGCTACACCTTC.

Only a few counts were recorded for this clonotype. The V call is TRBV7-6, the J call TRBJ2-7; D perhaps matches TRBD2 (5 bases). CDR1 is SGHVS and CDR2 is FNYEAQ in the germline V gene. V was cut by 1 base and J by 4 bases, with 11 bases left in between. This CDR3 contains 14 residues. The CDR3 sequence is CASSLGGNRYEQYF. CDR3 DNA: TGTGCCAGCAGCTTAGGAGGGAATAGGTACGAGCAGTACTTC.

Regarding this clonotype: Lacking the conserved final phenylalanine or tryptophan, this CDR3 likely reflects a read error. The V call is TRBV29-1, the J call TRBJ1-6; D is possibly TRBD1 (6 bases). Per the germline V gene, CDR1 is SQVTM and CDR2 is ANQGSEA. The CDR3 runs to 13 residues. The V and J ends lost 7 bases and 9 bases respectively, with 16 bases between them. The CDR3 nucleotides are TGCAGCGGGGGACGGGACAAAGTTTCACCCCTCCACCTT. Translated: CSGGRDKVSPLHL.

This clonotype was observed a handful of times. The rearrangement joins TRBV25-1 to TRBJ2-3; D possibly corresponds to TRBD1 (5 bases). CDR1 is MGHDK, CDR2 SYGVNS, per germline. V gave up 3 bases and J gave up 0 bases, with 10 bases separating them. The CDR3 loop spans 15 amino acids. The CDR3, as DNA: TGTGCCAGCAGTGAGGGGCAGGGCAGCACAGATACGCAGTATTTT. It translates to CASSEGQGSTDTQYF.

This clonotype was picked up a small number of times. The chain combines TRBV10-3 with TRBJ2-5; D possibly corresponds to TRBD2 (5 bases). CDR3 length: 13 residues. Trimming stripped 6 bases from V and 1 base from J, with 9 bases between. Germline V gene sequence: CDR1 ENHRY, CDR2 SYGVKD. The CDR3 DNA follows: TGTGCCATCAGGGACTTTGGCCAAGAGACCCAGTACTTC. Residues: CAIRDFGQETQYF.

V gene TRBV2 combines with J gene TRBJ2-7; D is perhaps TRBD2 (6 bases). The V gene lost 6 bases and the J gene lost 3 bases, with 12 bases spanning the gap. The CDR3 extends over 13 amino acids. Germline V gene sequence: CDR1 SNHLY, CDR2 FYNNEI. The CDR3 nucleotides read TGTGCCAGCAGCCCGGGGGTCGGCTACGAGCAGTACTTC. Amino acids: CASSPGVGYEQYF.

Written as DNA, the CDR3 is TGTGCCAGCAGTCCCTCGTCGATGGAGACCCAGTACTTC. This gives the protein CASSPSSMETQYF. V gene TRBV7-9 combines with J gene TRBJ2-5; D is unresolved. Germline V gene sequence: CDR1 SEHNR, CDR2 FQNEAQ (reference sequence). The length of the CDR3 is 13 residues. V dropped 6 bases and J dropped 5 bases, with 13 bases sitting between them.

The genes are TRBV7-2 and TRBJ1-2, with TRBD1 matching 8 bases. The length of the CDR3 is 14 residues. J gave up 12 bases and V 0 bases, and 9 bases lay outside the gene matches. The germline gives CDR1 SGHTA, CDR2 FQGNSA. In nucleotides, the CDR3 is TGTGCCAGCAGCTTAGCCCAGGGGGCGCTTGGAAACACCTTC. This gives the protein CASSLAQGALGNTF.

The CDR3 region is CASSSRLAGGSKGETQYF. CDR3 sequence (DNA): TGTGCCAGCAGCTCCCGGCTAGCGGGGGGCTCGAAGGGAGAGACCCAGTACTTC. The chain links TRBV7-2 to TRBJ2-5; 11 bases line up with TRBD2. J lost 4 bases, V lost 4 bases, and 14 bases had no gene match. Germline CDR1 and CDR2: SGHTA and FQGNSA. The CDR3 has 18 amino acids.